This T cell receptor (beta chain) originates from a study of T cell repertoires in cytomegalovirus infection. The germline CDR1 and CDR2 sequences are SGHKS and YYEKEE (reference sequence). J lost 6 bases, V lost 4 bases, and 7 bases had no gene match. The CDR3 contains 15 residues. MiXCR was run by TCRdb on the reads, yielding one entry per CDR3 protein. The data show roughly 630,000 distinct CDR3 sequences, more than 20% seen once. The source material was CD8+ T cells from PBMCs. This rearrangement joins TRBV5-5 to TRBJ2-3; 11 bases match TRBD2. The receptor was isolated from a human donor in good health (CMV status not recorded). Some clones in this sample may be carry-over from other donors' samples. The CDR3 bases are TGTGCCAGCAGCCCCTTAGCGGGGGGGCACGATACGCAGTATTTT. It encodes CASSPLAGGHDTQYF.